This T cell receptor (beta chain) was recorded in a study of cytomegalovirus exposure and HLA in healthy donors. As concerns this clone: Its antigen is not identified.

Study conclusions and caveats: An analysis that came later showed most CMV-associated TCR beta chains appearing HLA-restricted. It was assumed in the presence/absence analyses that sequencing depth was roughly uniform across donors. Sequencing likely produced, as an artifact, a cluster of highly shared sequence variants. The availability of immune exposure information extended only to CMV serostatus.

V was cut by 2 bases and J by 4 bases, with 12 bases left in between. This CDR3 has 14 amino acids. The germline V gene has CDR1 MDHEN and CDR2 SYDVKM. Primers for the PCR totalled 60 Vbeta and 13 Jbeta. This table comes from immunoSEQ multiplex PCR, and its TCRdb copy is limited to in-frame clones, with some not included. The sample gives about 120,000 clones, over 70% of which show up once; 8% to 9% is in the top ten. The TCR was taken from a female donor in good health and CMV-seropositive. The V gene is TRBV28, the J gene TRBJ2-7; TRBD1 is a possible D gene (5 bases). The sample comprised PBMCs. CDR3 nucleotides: TGTGCCAGCAGTTTACGGGCAGGGATGTACGAGCAGTACTTC. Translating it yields CASSLRAGMYEQYF.